The clone carrying this T cell receptor (beta chain) was found a few times. What it recognizes is unknown. The authors ran a second PCR of about 6 to 11 cycles using a sample-barcoded 5' primer and a J-beta primer mix. TCRdb reprocessed the 5' RACE reads with MiXCR, giving one entry per CDR3 protein. The table lists about 1.6 million distinct CDR3 sequences, around 35% of them singletons. These data originate in a study of blood T cells in healthy people across ages. Study-level information: About one barcoded beta molecule per two T cells was captured by template switching. Study conclusions and caveats: The study lacked donor CMV status, which possibly confounded expanded clonotype changes. Diversity figures derived from one million T cells were judged to underestimate the true value.

Per the germline V gene, CDR1 is SGDLS and CDR2 is YYNGEE. The V and J ends lost 4 bases and 11 bases, in that order; junction bases with no gene match: 11. The CDR3 is made up of 14 amino acids. The sequencing input was blood. The origin of this receptor is a woman aged 30 to 39 in good health. The gene calls are TRBV9 and TRBJ2-2; the match to TRBD2 covers 7 bases. CDR3 DNA: TGTGCCAGCAGCACATCTAGCGGTAGTGTAGAGCTGTTTTTT. It codes for CASSTSSGSVELFF.